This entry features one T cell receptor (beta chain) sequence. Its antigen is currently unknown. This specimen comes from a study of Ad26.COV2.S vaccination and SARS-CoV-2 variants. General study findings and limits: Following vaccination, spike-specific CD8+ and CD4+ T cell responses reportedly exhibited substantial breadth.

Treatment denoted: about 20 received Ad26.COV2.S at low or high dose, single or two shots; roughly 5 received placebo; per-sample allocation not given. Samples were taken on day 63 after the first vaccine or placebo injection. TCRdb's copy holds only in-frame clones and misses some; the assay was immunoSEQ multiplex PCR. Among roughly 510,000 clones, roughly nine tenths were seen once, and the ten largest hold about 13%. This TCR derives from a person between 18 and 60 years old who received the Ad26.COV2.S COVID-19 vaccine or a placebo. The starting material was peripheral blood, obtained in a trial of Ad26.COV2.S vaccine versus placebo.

The CDR3 sequence is CASSPSGTGFDGYTF. CDR3 nucleotides: TGTGCCAGCAGCCCTAGTGGTACGGGGTTTGATGGCTACACCTTC. This rearrangement joins TRBV7-2 to TRBJ1-2, with unresolved D. Trimming took off 5 bases at V and 6 bases at J, with 19 bases between the two ends. CDR3 length: 15 residues. Looked up from germline, CDR1 is SGHTA and CDR2 is FQGNSA.